This T cell receptor beta chain originates from a study of shared clonotypes between healthy human individuals. At the level of the study: Three men and a couple of women, aged 18 to 49, were donors.

Genomic DNA belonging to each subset was distributed in equal measure over several immunoSEQ plates. Measured with immunoSEQ multiplex PCR; TCRdb has only the in-frame clones, and not every one. The sample yields about 2.1 million clones, just under 95% seen once. Selected positively for CCR7 and CD45RO-negative, naive CD8 cells excluded terminally differentiated effector memory CD45RA+ cells. Overall study findings and caveats: Sequencing of the sorted subsets was shown by rarefaction to be incomplete despite large depth. Naive subsets usually exceeded memory subsets in estimated richness.

A remark on this clone: The antigen is not known.

The sequence was obtained from a man aged 18 to 30 in good health. Some clones in this sample may be carry-over from other donors' samples. Sequencing used naive CD8+ T cells from PBMCs.

CDR3 loop: CASSLPQVYYEQYF. The CDR3 region has the DNA TGTGCCAGCAGCCTCCCCCAGGTTTACTACGAGCAGTACTTC. The gene calls are TRBV11-2 and TRBJ2-7; the D is unclear. Germline V gene sequence: CDR1 SGHAT, CDR2 FQNNGV. Trimming took off 5 bases at V and 3 bases at J, with 14 bases between the two ends. This CDR3 has 14 residues.